Below, 21 T cell receptor beta chains from the same sample are listed, as sequenced in a study of T-cell memory formation after mild COVID-19. TCRdb processed the 5' RACE reads anew with MiXCR; each CDR3 protein has one entry. The top ten hold roughly 21% of the sample, which has some 320,000 distinct CDR3 sequences, roughly an eighth seen once. Sequencing was done on a sample of PBMCs or a T cell subset sorted from them (not recorded which). Source of these receptors: a man between 18 and 35 years old who had mild COVID-19 (a few samples of this study predate the infection). Cell type and time point are not known.

Only a few counts were recorded for this clonotype. This chain uses TRBV6-2 or TRBV6-3 with TRBJ1-1, with D possibly being TRBD1 (6 bases). The germline gives CDR1 MNHEY, CDR2 SVGEGT. V was trimmed by 6 bases and J by 3 bases, leaving 11 bases between them. This CDR3 region has 13 residues. The DNA of the CDR3 is TGTGCCAGCAGCAGACAGGAGCACACTGAAGCTTTCTTT. This translates into CASSRQEHTEAFF.

This clonotype was counted a few times. The V and J genes are TRBV7-2 and TRBJ2-3, with a weak D call TRBD2 (6 bases). The CDR3 is 18 residues long. Germline V lookup: CDR1 SGHTA, CDR2 FQGNSA. The V end was cut by 4 bases, the J end by 5 bases, with 25 bases between. CDR3 sequence: CASSWAPGLRSSGDTQYF. CDR3 bases: TGTGCCAGCAGCTGGGCACCGGGACTCAGATCTTCCGGAGATACGCAGTATTTT. The whole variable domain, filled in from reference TRBV7-2 and TRBJ2-3, reads GAGVSQSPSNKVTEKGKDVELRCDPISGHTALYWYRQSLGQGLEFLIYFQGNSAPDKSGLPSDRFSAERTGGSVSTLTIQRTQQEDSAVYLCASSWAPGLRSSGDTQYFGPGTRLTVL.

In this sample, this clonotype turned up a few times. The rearrangement uses TRBV20-1 and TRBJ2-7; 7 positions match TRBD1. The CDR3 covers 13 residues. Germline CDR1 and CDR2: DFQATT and SNEGSKA (reference sequence). V was clipped by 6 bases and J by 0 bases; unmatched bases: 5. The CDR3 DNA follows: TGCAGTGCAGCTAGACAGGGCTCCTACGAGCAGTACGTC. This codes for CSAARQGSYEQYV.

This clonotype was observed a few times. CDR3 loop: CASSVERSPGGSPLHF. The CDR3 DNA sequence: TGTGCCAGCAGTGTGGAGAGGTCCCCGGGAGGTTCACCCCTCCACTTT. The V and J genes are TRBV2 and TRBJ1-6, with no clear D. CDR1 SNHLY and CDR2 FYNNEI come from the germline V gene. The CDR3 has 16 amino acids. The V and J ends lost 4 bases and 9 bases respectively, with 19 bases between them.

This clonotype was counted between two and nine times. V gene TRBV7-2 combines with J gene TRBJ2-1; D gene uncertain. CDR1 and CDR2 from the germline V gene are SGHTA and FQGNSA. V lost 0 bases and J lost 6, with 6 bases in between. The CDR3 is 13 residues long. CDR3: CASSLARSNEQFF. CDR3 sequence (DNA): TGTGCCAGCAGCTTAGCACGCTCCAATGAGCAGTTCTTC.

This chain connects TRBV7-9 to TRBJ2-5, with a possible D match to TRBD1 (6 bases). The germline V gene encodes CDR1 SEHNR and CDR2 FQNEAQ (reference sequence). The CDR3 is made up of 15 amino acids. Trimming cost V 1 base and J 3 bases, with 12 bases left between them. This CDR3 is CASSLGQDLEETQYF. The CDR3 DNA follows: TGTGCCAGCAGCTTAGGACAGGACCTTGAAGAGACCCAGTACTTC.

The chain recombines TRBV6-5 with TRBJ1-1, with a possible D match to TRBD1 (5 bases). The CDR3 loop spans 14 amino acids. From germline, CDR1 is MNHEY and CDR2 SVGAGI. Trimming cost V 2 bases and J 4 bases, with 11 bases left between them. The CDR3 nucleotides are TGTGCCAGCAGTTACGGGGGGGTAGGCACTGAAGCTTTCTTT. Residues: CASSYGGVGTEAFF.

This clonotype appeared a few times. V usage is TRBV4-3 and J usage is TRBJ2-1; 11 positions match TRBD2. Germline V gene data show CDR1 as LGHNA and CDR2 as YSLEER. This CDR3 is built from 16 residues. With 6 bases clipped from V and 6 bases from J, the junction kept 10 bases outside the gene matches. CDR3 nucleotides: TGCGCCAGCAGACGTATAGCGGGGGGGCCCTTCAATGAGCAGTTCTTC. Its protein product is CASRRIAGGPFNEQFF.

This clonotype was seen only a few times. The chain couples TRBV20-1 to TRBJ2-7, with 7 bases aligning to TRBD1. With V trimmed by 6 bases and J by 6 bases, 8 bases remained unmatched. Per germline, CDR1 DFQATT and CDR2 SNEGSKA (reference sequence). The CDR3 spans 12 residues. Here the CDR3 DNA reads TGCAGTGCCACCCGGGACAGCCCCGAGCAGTACTTC. As protein: CSATRDSPEQYF.

This clonotype was seen more than once but under ten times. J is TRBJ2-2 and V is TRBV15, with D perhaps TRBD1 (5 bases). The CDR3 is 15 residues long. V was trimmed by 1 base and J by 4 bases, leaving 10 bases between them. The germline gives CDR1 LNHNV, CDR2 YYDKDF (reference sequence). The CDR3 nucleotides are TGTGCCACCAGCAGAGCGGCCAGGGCCACCGGGGAGCTGTTTTTT. This encodes CATSRAARATGELFF.

This clonotype was seen more than once but under ten times. This sequence joins TRBV25-1 and TRBJ2-7, with D possibly matching TRBD1 (6 bases). V was pared by 3 bases and J by 2 bases, with 14 bases between. Germline assignment: CDR1 MGHDK and CDR2 SYGVNS. This CDR3 contains 15 residues. The CDR3 DNA reads TGTGCCAGCAGTGAGGGATGGGCAGGGGCCTACGAGCAGTACTTC. Translation gives CASSEGWAGAYEQYF.

This clonotype came up a few times. CDR3 amino acids: CASSWGGRNEQFF. Written as DNA, the CDR3 is TGTGCCAGCAGTTGGGGGGGTAGGAATGAGCAGTTCTTC. The chain carries TRBV6-5 and TRBJ2-1, with 7 bases matching TRBD2. The CDR3 length is 13 residues. V was clipped by 4 bases and J by 7 bases; unmatched bases: 4. CDR1 and CDR2 from the germline V gene are MNHEY and SVGAGI.

As concerns this clonotype: At one boundary the junction diverges from the germline segment, which might be a read error. In DNA, the CDR3 is TGCAGTGCTCGAGAACAGGGGGGAAACAGGAATGAGCAGTTCTTC. Its protein product is CSAREQGGNRNEQFF. The chain joins TRBV20-1 to TRBJ2-1; TRBD1 matches at 8 bases. The CDR3 is made up of 15 amino acids. The V gene's germline CDR1 is DFQATT and CDR2 SNEGSKA (reference sequence).

A few counts support this clonotype. This sequence joins TRBV7-9 and TRBJ2-3; TRBD2 aligns across 12 bases. J was trimmed by 3 bases and V by 5 bases; bases with no gene match: 12. Per germline, CDR1 SEHNR and CDR2 FQNEAQ (reference sequence). The CDR3 sequence is 18 residues long. In DNA, the CDR3 is TGTGCCAGCAGCCCAAGCCCGCTAGCGGGGGGGCGGACAGATACGCAGTATTTT. Its translation is CASSPSPLAGGRTDTQYF.

The chain joins TRBV7-9 to TRBJ2-7; TRBD1 matches 8 bases. The germline CDR1 and CDR2 sequences are SEHNR and FQNEAQ (reference sequence). With 7 bases clipped from V and 6 bases from J, the junction kept 14 bases outside the gene matches. This CDR3 region has 15 residues. The CDR3 DNA reads TGTGCCAGCACCAGAGGCCCCCTCAGGGGGCTCGAGCAGTACTTC. It encodes CASTRGPLRGLEQYF.

This clonotype was detected a few times. The chain is built from TRBV5-6 and TRBJ2-7; D is unclear. Looked up from germline, CDR1 is SGHDT and CDR2 is YYEEEE. This CDR3 region has 15 residues. V lost 10 bases and J 2 bases, leaving 22 bases between the germline ends. This CDR3 is CAVDGRTIITYEQYF. CDR3 sequence (DNA): TGTGCCGTCGACGGCCGGACCATTATAACCTACGAGCAGTACTTC.

Concerning this clonotype: This sequence may be a read error, since a much larger clone differs from it by one base. The chain has TRBV7-8 and TRBJ2-5; 7 bases align to TRBD2. With 5 bases clipped from V and 3 bases from J, the junction kept 9 bases outside the gene matches. The CDR3 sequence is 15 residues long. In germline, CDR1 is SGHVS, CDR2 FQNEAQ. CDR3 sequence reads: CASSPLGGVEETQYF. The CDR3 DNA reads TGTGCCAGCAGCCCGTTGGGGGGGGTGGAAGAGACCCAGTACTTC.

The chain is built from TRBV4-1 and TRBJ2-6; D is uncertain. The CDR3 length is 16 residues. The V and J ends lost 1 base and 4 bases respectively, with 11 bases between them. Germline V gene sequence: CDR1 MGHRA, CDR2 YSYEKL. Here the CDR3 reads CASSQVSLWGANVLTF. Here the CDR3 DNA reads TGCGCCAGCAGCCAAGTTAGTCTGTGGGGGGCCAACGTCCTGACTTTC.

The rearrangement uses TRBV4-1 and TRBJ2-4, with D unclear. Trimming left V 3 bases short and J 1 base short, with 13 bases between. This CDR3 is built from 16 residues. CDR1 and CDR2 (germline): MGHRA, YSYEKL. The CDR3 DNA is TGCGCCAGCAGCCATCCGACGAGCTTGGCCAAAAACATTCAGTACTTC. Protein product: CASSHPTSLAKNIQYF.

J is TRBJ1-6 and V is TRBV5-5, with a tentative D call TRBD1 (5 bases). The CDR3 totals 16 residues. Trimming shortened V by 0 bases and J by 7 bases, and 14 bases separated the two germline ends. Germline values: CDR1 SGHKS, CDR2 YYEKEE (reference sequence). The CDR3 protein is CASSLAGSRGNSPLHF. In DNA, the CDR3 is TGTGCCAGCAGCTTGGCGGGATCACGGGGCAATTCACCCCTCCACTTT.

Only a few counts were recorded for this clonotype. This rearrangement joins TRBV5-4 to TRBJ1-3; no clear D gene. The V end was cut by 3 bases, the J end by 3 bases, with 4 bases between. The CDR3 runs 12 residues. CDR1 and CDR2 (germline): SGHNT, YYREEE (reference sequence). The CDR3 here is CASSSGGNTIYF. The CDR3 DNA reads as TGTGCCAGCAGCTCCGGTGGAAACACCATATATTTT.